These 32 T cell receptor beta chains share one sample of origin, sequenced in a study of blood T cell repertoires in COVID-19. TCRdb's table, derived via immunoSEQ multiplex PCR, lists solely in-frame clones and lacks some. The repertoire includes roughly 15,000 clones, around 84% of them detected once, and 30% to 35% sits in the top ten. Sample: peripheral blood. These receptors were taken from a man over 45 with active COVID-19.

The chain couples TRBV9 to TRBJ2-1; D is perhaps TRBD2 (6 bases). The CDR3 runs 14 residues. The germline V gene has CDR1 SGDLS and CDR2 YYNGEE. The V end was cut by 3 bases, the J end by 4 bases, with 11 bases between. The CDR3 nucleotides are TGTGCCAGCAGCGACGGGACTCGTTACAATGAGCAGTTCTTC. Amino acid sequence: CASSDGTRYNEQFF.

The chain recombines TRBV5-8 with TRBJ1-5; 8 bases align to TRBD1. The V segment lost 1 base and the J segment 5 bases; nucleotides outside the gene matches: 8. Looked up from germline, CDR1 is SGHTS and CDR2 is YDEGEE. The CDR3 extends over 16 amino acids. CDR3 sequence: CASSLTGGIYDQPQHF. CDR3 DNA: TGTGCCAGCAGCTTGACAGGGGGGATTTATGATCAGCCCCAGCATTTT.

The chain is built from TRBV10-3 and TRBJ2-3; D may be TRBD2 (7 bases). The CDR3 totals 14 residues. V lost 3 bases and J 5 bases, leaving 12 bases between the germline ends. Germline V gives CDR1 ENHRY, CDR2 SYGVKD. The DNA for the CDR3 is TGTGCCATCAGTGATCCAGGGGAGGGAGATACGCAGTATTTT. It codes for CAISDPGEGDTQYF.

The CDR3 DNA reads as TGTGCCAGCAGTTTTCAGGCAGGGGGGTACAATGAGCAGTTCTTC. Its translation: CASSFQAGGYNEQFF. V is TRBV28 and J is TRBJ2-1; TRBD1 is a possible D gene (7 bases). Germline CDR1 reads MDHEN; CDR2 reads SYDVKM. Trimming left V 3 bases short and J 4 bases short, with 13 bases between. This CDR3 is built from 15 residues.

This clone was seen a single time. The rearrangement uses TRBV10-3 and TRBJ2-1, with unresolved D. The germline V gene encodes CDR1 ENHRY and CDR2 SYGVKD. This CDR3 comprises 15 residues. V was trimmed by 5 bases and J by 0 bases, leaving 11 bases between them. The CDR3 nucleotides are TGTGCCATCAGTTTCTCGGAGAGCTCCTACAATGAGCAGTTCTTC. It codes for CAISFSESSYNEQFF.

This rearrangement joins TRBV7-9 to TRBJ2-1; a possible D gene is TRBD1 (5 bases). The V gene's germline CDR1 is SEHNR and CDR2 FQNEAQ (reference sequence). This CDR3 comprises 13 residues. The V and J ends lost 4 bases and 5 bases respectively, with 9 bases between them. The CDR3 here is CASSSDTHNEQFF. The CDR3 DNA reads TGTGCCAGCAGCTCGGACACCCACAATGAGCAGTTCTTC.

CDR3 loop: CASRLAQLSGNTIYF. The CDR3 DNA reads TGTGCCAGCAGGCTGGCACAGCTCTCTGGAAACACCATATATTTT. This sequence joins TRBV6-5 and TRBJ1-3; D gene ambiguous. V lost 6 bases to trimming and J lost 0 bases, with 12 bases between them. This CDR3 spans 15 amino acids. CDR1 and CDR2 from the germline V gene are MNHEY and SVGAGI.

The CDR3 nucleotides are TGTGCCAGTAGTATCAGGTCGTCCACCGGGGAGCTGTTTTTT. Its translation is CASSIRSSTGELFF. The chain is built from TRBV19 and TRBJ2-2; D is unresolved. Germline-derived CDR1 and CDR2 are LNHDA and SQIVND (reference sequence). This CDR3 is built from 14 residues. Trimming stripped 3 bases from V and 4 bases from J, with 9 bases between.

This chain connects TRBV5-6 to TRBJ1-4; D not resolved. Trimming cost V 5 bases and J 3 bases, with 11 bases left between them. This CDR3 comprises 14 residues. CDR1 and CDR2 (germline): SGHDT, YYEEEE. CDR3 coding DNA: TGTGCCAGCAGGAACAGCCCAGCTAATGAAAAACTGTTTTTT. Translated: CASRNSPANEKLFF.

The table lists this clone with a few counts. In the same sample, other DNA sequences code for this CDR3. The genes are TRBV6-6 and TRBJ2-3; 10 bases are a match to TRBD2. This CDR3 has 14 residues. Trimming at V came to 8 bases and at J to 2 bases, leaving 4 bases not matched to a gene. The germline CDR1 and CDR2 sequences are MNHNY and SVGAGI (reference sequence). In nucleotides, the CDR3 is TGTGCCAGCCGCACTAGCGGGAACACAGATACGCAGTATTTT. Translated, it gives CASRTSGNTDTQYF.

The genes are TRBV13 and TRBJ2-3; D may be TRBD1 (5 bases). The ends were cut back, 4 bases at V and 2 bases at J, with 7 bases in the middle. The germline gives CDR1 PRHDT, CDR2 FYEKMQ (reference sequence). This CDR3 spans 13 amino acids. The CDR3 region has the DNA TGTGCCAGCAGCTACAGGAACACAGATACGCAGTATTTT. Its translation: CASSYRNTDTQYF.

The chain combines TRBV14 with TRBJ2-3; 12 bases are a match to TRBD2. CDR1 SGHDN and CDR2 FVKESK come from the germline V gene. V lost 2 bases, J lost 4 bases, and 1 base stayed unmatched. The CDR3 is 15 amino acids. This CDR3 reads CASSQLAGGADTQYF. The CDR3 DNA follows: TGTGCCAGCAGCCAACTAGCGGGAGGGGCAGATACGCAGTATTTT. Combining the CDR3 with reference TRBV14 and TRBJ2-3 gives the whole variable domain EAGVTQFPSHSVIEKGQTVTLRCDPISGHDNLYWYRRVMGKEIKFLLHFVKESKQDESGMPNNRFLAERTGGTYSTLKVQPAELEDSGVYFCASSQLAGGADTQYFGPGTRLTVL.

This chain links TRBV30 with TRBJ2-7; 8 bases are shared with TRBD2. This CDR3 has 18 residues. Germline CDR1 and CDR2: GTSNPN and SVGIG (reference sequence). The trim removed 4 bases at V and 2 bases at J, leaving 19 bases unmatched. The CDR3 sequence is CAWTAGGKRELRAYEQYF. In nucleotides, the CDR3 is TGTGCCTGGACCGCCGGGGGGAAGCGGGAGCTCCGGGCCTACGAGCAGTACTTC.

On this clone: Compared with germline, one end of the junction differs, possibly owing to a read error. This chain connects TRBV10-2 to TRBJ2-1; D call uncertain. Germline V gives CDR1 WSHSY, CDR2 SAAADI. The CDR3 sequence is 15 residues long. In DNA, the CDR3 is TGCGCCAGCAGTGATGCCACCAACTCCGACAATGAGCAGTTCTTC. As protein: CASSDATNSDNEQFF.

This chain uses TRBV7-9 with TRBJ2-1, with 7 nucleotides matching TRBD1. J lost 0 bases, V lost 5 bases, and 7 bases had no gene match. Germline V lookup: CDR1 SEHNR, CDR2 FQNEAQ (reference sequence). This CDR3 comprises 16 residues. The CDR3 region is CASSETGLSSYNEQFF. CDR3 nucleotides: TGTGCCAGCAGCGAGACAGGGTTGAGCTCCTACAATGAGCAGTTCTTC. Based on the CDR3 plus reference TRBV7-9 and TRBJ2-1, the full variable domain is DTGVSQNPRHKITKRGQNVTFRCDPISEHNRLYWYRQTLGQGPEFLTYFQNEAQLEKSRLLSDRFSAERPKGSFSTLEIQRTEQGDSAMYLCASSETGLSSYNEQFFGPGTRLTVL.

The V and J genes are TRBV30 and TRBJ1-4; a weak D match, TRBD1 (5 bases). CDR1 is GTSNPN and CDR2 is SVGIG in the germline V gene (reference sequence). Trimming pared 6 bases from V and 3 bases from J, leaving 17 bases between. CDR3 size: 15 residues. CDR3 coding DNA: TGTGCCTGTGGCCTTAGCGGGGGGTCTAATGAAAAACTGTTTTTT. Its protein is CACGLSGGSNEKLFF.

This chain joins TRBV5-1 and TRBJ1-5; 12 bases map to TRBD1. Per the germline V gene, CDR1 is SGHRS and CDR2 is YFSETQ. The length of the CDR3 is 15 residues. The V gene end was trimmed by 4 bases and the J gene end by 6 bases; junction bases not matched to a gene: 5. The CDR3 DNA sequence: TGCGCCAGCAGCCCCGGGACAGGGGGCCTTCAGCCCCAGCATTTT. Protein: CASSPGTGGLQPQHF.

The V gene is TRBV7-9, the J gene TRBJ2-3; 10 bases line up with TRBD2. The germline V gene has CDR1 SEHNR and CDR2 FQNEAQ (reference sequence). The junction had 10 bases not matched to a gene; V was cut back by 1 base and J by 6 bases. The CDR3 sequence is 17 residues long. The DNA of the CDR3 is TGTGCCAGCAGCTTAGGACCGGGACTAGCGTATTTTGATACGCAGTATTTT. It yields the protein CASSLGPGLAYFDTQYF.

The rearrangement uses TRBV12-3 or TRBV12-4 and TRBJ1-2; a possible D gene is TRBD1 (5 bases). The germline V and J ends were trimmed by 3 bases and 6 bases, with 8 bases remaining between them. The CDR3 is 12 residues long. The CDR3, as DNA: TGTGCCAGCAGTTTCGACAGTCATGGCTACACCTTC. Protein: CASSFDSHGYTF.

The CDR3 coding sequence is TGTGCCAGCAGCTTAGACAGGACTGGAAACACCATATATTTT. This gives the protein CASSLDRTGNTIYF. This chain uses TRBV7-8 with TRBJ1-3, with D maybe TRBD1 (5 bases). The V and J ends lost 1 base and 2 bases respectively, with 6 bases between them. CDR1 is SGHVS and CDR2 is FQNEAQ in the germline V gene. This CDR3 region has 14 residues.

The chain has TRBV10-2 and TRBJ2-1; 8 bases align to TRBD2. Germline CDR1 is WSHSY and CDR2 is SAAADI. The V and J ends lost 1 base and 10 bases, in that order; junction bases with no gene match: 3. The CDR3 has 13 residues. The chain's CDR3 is CASSELGLGEQFF. The CDR3 DNA is TGCGCCAGCAGTGAGTTGGGACTAGGGGAGCAGTTCTTC.

V and J are TRBV5-5 and TRBJ2-7; 10 nucleotides align to TRBD1. Trimming at V came to 0 bases and at J to 2 bases, leaving 2 bases not matched to a gene. The CDR3 is 15 residues long. Germline values: CDR1 SGHKS, CDR2 YYEKEE (reference sequence). The CDR3 DNA is TGTGCCAGCAGCTTGGGACAGGGGGCCGCCTACGAGCAGTACTTC. The encoded protein is CASSLGQGAAYEQYF. Variable domain in full (rest from reference TRBV5-5 and TRBJ2-7): DAGVTQSPTHLIKTRGQQVTLRCSPISGHKSVSWYQQVLGQGPQFIFQYYEKEERGRGNFPDRFSARQFPNYSSELNVNALLLGDSALYLCASSLGQGAAYEQYFGPGTRLTVT.

V gene TRBV5-1 combines with J gene TRBJ1-4; 8 bases align to TRBD1. Germline lookup yields CDR1 SGHRS and CDR2 YFSETQ. The length of the CDR3 is 16 residues. V lost 0 bases to trimming and J lost 4 bases; unmatched junction nucleotides: 5. CDR3 amino acids: CASSLGDRTFNEKLFF. The CDR3 nucleotides are TGCGCCAGCAGCTTGGGGGACAGGACCTTTAATGAAAAACTGTTTTTT.

This chain uses TRBV6-5 with TRBJ2-1, with 7 bases fitting TRBD1. The CDR3 sequence is 15 residues long. Looked up from germline, CDR1 is MNHEY and CDR2 is SVGAGI. J lost 0 bases, V lost 7 bases, and 6 bases had no gene match. The CDR3 DNA sequence: TGTGCCAGCACCGCGGACAGGAGCTCCTACAATGAGCAGTTCTTC. It encodes CASTADRSSYNEQFF.

The chain couples TRBV5-1 to TRBJ2-5, with 8 bases lining up with TRBD2. Germline CDR1 is SGHRS and CDR2 is YFSETQ. The junction had 16 bases not matched to a gene; V was cut back by 4 bases and J by 5 bases. The CDR3 is made up of 17 amino acids. CDR3 DNA sequence: TGCGCCAGCAGCCAGGGGCGAGGAGCGGGAGAGGGGGAGACCCAGTACTTC. Translation gives CASSQGRGAGEGETQYF.

This chain uses TRBV6-5 with TRBJ1-1; 10 bases map to TRBD1. The CDR3 loop spans 13 amino acids. With 10 bases clipped from V and 5 bases from J, the junction kept 7 bases outside the gene matches. Germline values: CDR1 MNHEY, CDR2 SVGAGI. Here the CDR3 reads CATPRTGGTEAFF. CDR3 coding DNA: TGTGCCACCCCTAGGACAGGGGGAACTGAAGCTTTCTTT.

The chain uses TRBV7-9 and TRBJ2-5; D not certain. V shed 1 base and J shed 5 bases, with 11 bases lying between them. In germline, CDR1 is SEHNR, CDR2 FQNEAQ (reference sequence). The CDR3 sequence is 14 residues long. The CDR3 DNA follows: TGTGCCAGCAGCTTAGTTGCAGGCGCCGAGACCCAGTACTTC. As protein: CASSLVAGAETQYF.

The V gene is TRBV4-2, the J gene TRBJ1-1; D is unresolved. Trimming removed 2 bases from V and 4 bases from J, with 14 bases in between. Looked up from germline, CDR1 is LGHNA and CDR2 is YNFKEQ. The CDR3 extends over 15 amino acids. This chain's CDR3 is CASSQQEDGATEAFF. In DNA form, the CDR3 reads TGTGCCAGCAGCCAACAGGAGGACGGAGCCACTGAAGCTTTCTTT.

J is TRBJ2-3 and V is TRBV5-8; unclear D gene. Trimming cost V 3 bases and J 0 bases, with 14 bases left between them. Looked up from germline, CDR1 is SGHTS and CDR2 is YDEGEE. CDR3 length: 16 amino acids. The CDR3 DNA sequence: TGTGCCAGCAGCTCCGCCGGGTCTGACAGCACAGATACGCAGTATTTT. Translated: CASSSAGSDSTDTQYF. Looking up the rest from reference TRBV5-8 and TRBJ2-3 gives the full variable domain: EAGVTQSPTHLIKTRGQQATLRCSPISGHTSVYWYQQALGLGLQFLLWYDEGEERNRGNFPPRFSGRQFPNYSSELNVNALELEDSALYLCASSSAGSDSTDTQYFGPGTRLTVL.

CDR3 sequence: CASRPARTGGIEQFF. CDR3 DNA: TGTGCCAGCAGACCGGCCAGGACAGGGGGCATTGAGCAGTTCTTC. The V and J genes are TRBV16 and TRBJ2-1; 11 bases are a match to TRBD1. The germline CDR1 and CDR2 sequences are KGHSY and FQNENV. The CDR3 spans 15 residues. The J segment lost 9 bases and the V segment lost 6 bases, leaving 10 bases of the junction unmatched.

A note on this clone: The junction departs from the called germline gene at one end, perhaps through a read error. The V gene is TRBV6-5, the J gene TRBJ1-5, with a weak D call TRBD1 (6 bases). CDR3 length equals 15 residues. Looked up from germline, CDR1 is MNHEY and CDR2 is SVGAGI. The CDR3: CASSDSTGRDQPQHF. The CDR3 bases are TGTGCCAGCAGTGACTCCACAGGGAGGGATCAGCCCCAGCATTTT.

The chain has TRBV30 and TRBJ2-3, with D possibly matching TRBD2 (6 bases). The CDR3 consists of 15 residues. The germline V gene encodes CDR1 GTSNPN and CDR2 SVGIG (reference sequence). With 0 bases removed from V and 8 bases from J, the gap between germline ends came to 18 bases. The CDR3 coding sequence is TGTGCCTGGAGTGTGGCGGGATGGGCACCCGGTACGCAGTATTTT. Protein product: CAWSVAGWAPGTQYF.